This T cell receptor beta chain was profiled in a study of early T cells in non-severe SARS-CoV-2 infection. Study background: Sequenced material consisted of bulk RNA (from unsorted whole blood), and chains were unpaired. Study-wide findings and caveats: Matching with VDJdb favored anti-spike CD8 responses (missing private and CD4 specificities).

Individual cDNA molecules each received unique molecular identifiers attached to them. One entry per CDR3 protein, called by TCRdb with MiXCR from the 5' RACE reads. The data hold about 80,000 distinct CDR3 sequences, with 5% observed a single time. This clonotype was counted many times. What it recognizes is unknown. The V end lost 2 bases, the J end lost 3 bases, and 12 bases lay between the germline ends. CDR1 MNHEY and CDR2 SMNVEV come from the germline V gene (reference sequence). There are 15 residues in the CDR3. The sequencing used whole blood, collected at baseline. The chain recombines TRBV27 with TRBJ2-3; a possible D gene is TRBD1 (5 bases). The sequence derives from an adult who was a healthcare worker with PCR-confirmed SARS-CoV-2 infection or an uninfected control (not recorded which). The CDR3 DNA sequence: TGTGCCAGCAGTTTACGGCTCCGACAGACAGATACGCAGTATTTT. Amino acids: CASSLRLRQTDTQYF.